The text below deals with one T cell receptor (beta chain). Its antigen is currently unknown. The source of the sample is a study of cytomegalovirus exposure and HLA in healthy donors. Overall study: According to later analysis, the same platform produced the roughly 120 validation and under 750 first-cohort repertoires. Study-wide results and caveats: The study put 150 to 200 TCR beta chains on its list as cytomegalovirus-associated. The classifier reportedly diagnosed cytomegalovirus status with high sensitivity and specificity.

Germline assignment: CDR1 SGHTA and CDR2 FQGNSA. The V gene end was trimmed by 1 base and the J gene end by 2 bases; junction bases not matched to a gene: 8. CDR3 length: 17 residues. Separate from the approximately 700-subject first cohort was the approximately 130-subject validation cohort, to which the donors belonged. Assay used: immunoSEQ multiplex PCR; TCRdb lists only in-frame clones, some missing. Among some 43,000 clones listed, 90% to 95% were seen once. The TCR comes from a man aged 18 to 30 in good health and CMV-seronegative. The V and J genes are TRBV7-2 and TRBJ2-5; 9 bases align to TRBD2. Input material: PBMCs. The CDR3 nucleotides read TGTGCCAGCAGCTTAGGTCTAGCGGGGCTCCCACAAGAGACCCAGTACTTC. Amino acids: CASSLGLAGLPQETQYF.